The rows below give T cell receptor beta chains drawn from one sample of a study of cytomegalovirus exposure and HLA in healthy donors. Sequencing used immunoSEQ multiplex PCR; TCRdb keeps in-frame clones, though not all of them. The sample lists 76,000 or so clones; over 60% were seen once. The sample comprised PBMCs. The receptors come from a woman aged 40 to 55 in good health and CMV-seropositive. Both conserved end residues are part of each CDR3. The D gene is left open where the match is weak. Some rows mark clone size as missing; the rest say once, few, many or name a class of expanded clone.

TRBV13,.,TRBJ1-6,TRBD1,CASSRGQGSTYNSPLHF,TGTGCCAGCAGCCGCGGACAGGGATCGACCTATAATTCACCCCTCCACTTT
TRBV7-6,.,TRBJ2-7,.,CASSLGGDRIYEQYF,TGTGCCAGCAGTTTAGGGGGGGACAGGATTTACGAGCAGTACTTC
TRBV7-9,.,TRBJ2-1,.,CASSLVGYNEQFF,TGTGCCAGCAGCTTAGTCGGGTACAATGAGCAGTTCTTC
TRBV7-9,.,TRBJ1-6,.,CASSPAWQGVGSYNSPLHF,TGTGCCAGCAGTCCCGCGTGGCAGGGCGTAGGCTCCTATAATTCACCCCTCCACTTT
TRBV4-3,.,TRBJ2-1,TRBD2,CASSQDRASGSIHEQFF,TGCGCCAGCAGCCAAGATCGGGCTAGCGGGAGTATCCATGAGCAGTTCTTC
TRBV7-2,.,TRBJ2-5,TRBD2,CASSRSGAQETQYF,TGTGCCAGCAGCCGTAGCGGGGCACAAGAGACCCAGTACTTC
TRBV5-6,.,TRBJ2-3,TRBD1,CASSWTGGTTDTQYF,TGTGCCAGCAGCTGGACAGGGGGCACCACAGATACGCAGTATTTT
TRBV18,few,TRBJ2-7,TRBD2,CASSPGAGTYEQYF,TGTGCCAGCTCACCTGGAGCGGGGACCTACGAGCAGTACTTC
TRBV2,.,TRBJ2-7,.,CASSELGARYEQYF,TGTGCCAGCAGTGAATTAGGGGCTCGGTACGAGCAGTACTTC
TRBV30,.,TRBJ1-4,.,CAWEAPGASNEKLFF,TGTGCCTGGGAGGCTCCAGGGGCCAGTAATGAAAAACTGTTTTTT
TRBV5-1,.,TRBJ2-5,TRBD2,CASSQSVASGLKETQYF,TGCGCCAGCAGCCAGTCGGTAGCTAGCGGACTCAAAGAGACCCAGTACTTC
TRBV21-1,few,TRBJ1-6,.,CASSSARFHYNSPLHF,TGTGCCAGCAGCTCCGCCAGATTTCATTATAATTCACCCCTCCACTTT
TRBV13,.,TRBJ1-4,TRBD1,CASSSRTGSNEKLFF,TGTGCCAGCAGCTCAAGGACAGGGTCAAATGAAAAACTGTTTTTT
TRBV9,.,TRBJ1-2,.,CASSVVPGEYGYTF,TGTGCCAGCAGCGTAGTCCCAGGGGAATATGGCTACACCTTC
TRBV5-4,.,TRBJ1-4,TRBD1,CASSLGTGGPRLNEKLFF,TGTGCCAGCAGCCTAGGGACAGGGGGCCCGAGGCTGAATGAAAAACTGTTTTTT
TRBV5-1,.,TRBJ2-5,.,CASSNPSQLETQYF,TGCGCCAGCAGCAATCCCTCTCAACTAGAGACCCAGTACTTC
TRBV6-5,.,TRBJ2-1,.,CASRPPGLKEFF,TGTGCCAGCAGGCCTCCGGGACTCAAAGAGTTCTTC
TRBV29-1,.,TRBJ2-7,TRBD2,CSVTGGLSSSYEQYF,TGCAGCGTTACGGGGGGGTTAAGTAGCTCCTACGAGCAGTACTTC
TRBV2,.,TRBJ1-5,TRBD1,CASTKSWTGGGQPQHF,TGTGCCAGCACCAAATCCTGGACAGGGGGTGGGCAGCCCCAGCATTTT
TRBV7-9,.,TRBJ2-5,TRBD1,CASSPGDRGLQETQYF,TGTGCCAGCAGCCCGGGGGACAGGGGGCTACAAGAGACCCAGTACTTC
TRBV5-4,.,TRBJ2-5,.,CASSTSQETQYF,TGTGCCAGCAGCACTAGCCAAGAGACCCAGTACTTC
TRBV7-2,.,TRBJ2-3,.,CASSIPTLGGNTQYF,TGTGCCAGCAGCATTCCGACTTTAGGTGGAAATACGCAGTATTTT